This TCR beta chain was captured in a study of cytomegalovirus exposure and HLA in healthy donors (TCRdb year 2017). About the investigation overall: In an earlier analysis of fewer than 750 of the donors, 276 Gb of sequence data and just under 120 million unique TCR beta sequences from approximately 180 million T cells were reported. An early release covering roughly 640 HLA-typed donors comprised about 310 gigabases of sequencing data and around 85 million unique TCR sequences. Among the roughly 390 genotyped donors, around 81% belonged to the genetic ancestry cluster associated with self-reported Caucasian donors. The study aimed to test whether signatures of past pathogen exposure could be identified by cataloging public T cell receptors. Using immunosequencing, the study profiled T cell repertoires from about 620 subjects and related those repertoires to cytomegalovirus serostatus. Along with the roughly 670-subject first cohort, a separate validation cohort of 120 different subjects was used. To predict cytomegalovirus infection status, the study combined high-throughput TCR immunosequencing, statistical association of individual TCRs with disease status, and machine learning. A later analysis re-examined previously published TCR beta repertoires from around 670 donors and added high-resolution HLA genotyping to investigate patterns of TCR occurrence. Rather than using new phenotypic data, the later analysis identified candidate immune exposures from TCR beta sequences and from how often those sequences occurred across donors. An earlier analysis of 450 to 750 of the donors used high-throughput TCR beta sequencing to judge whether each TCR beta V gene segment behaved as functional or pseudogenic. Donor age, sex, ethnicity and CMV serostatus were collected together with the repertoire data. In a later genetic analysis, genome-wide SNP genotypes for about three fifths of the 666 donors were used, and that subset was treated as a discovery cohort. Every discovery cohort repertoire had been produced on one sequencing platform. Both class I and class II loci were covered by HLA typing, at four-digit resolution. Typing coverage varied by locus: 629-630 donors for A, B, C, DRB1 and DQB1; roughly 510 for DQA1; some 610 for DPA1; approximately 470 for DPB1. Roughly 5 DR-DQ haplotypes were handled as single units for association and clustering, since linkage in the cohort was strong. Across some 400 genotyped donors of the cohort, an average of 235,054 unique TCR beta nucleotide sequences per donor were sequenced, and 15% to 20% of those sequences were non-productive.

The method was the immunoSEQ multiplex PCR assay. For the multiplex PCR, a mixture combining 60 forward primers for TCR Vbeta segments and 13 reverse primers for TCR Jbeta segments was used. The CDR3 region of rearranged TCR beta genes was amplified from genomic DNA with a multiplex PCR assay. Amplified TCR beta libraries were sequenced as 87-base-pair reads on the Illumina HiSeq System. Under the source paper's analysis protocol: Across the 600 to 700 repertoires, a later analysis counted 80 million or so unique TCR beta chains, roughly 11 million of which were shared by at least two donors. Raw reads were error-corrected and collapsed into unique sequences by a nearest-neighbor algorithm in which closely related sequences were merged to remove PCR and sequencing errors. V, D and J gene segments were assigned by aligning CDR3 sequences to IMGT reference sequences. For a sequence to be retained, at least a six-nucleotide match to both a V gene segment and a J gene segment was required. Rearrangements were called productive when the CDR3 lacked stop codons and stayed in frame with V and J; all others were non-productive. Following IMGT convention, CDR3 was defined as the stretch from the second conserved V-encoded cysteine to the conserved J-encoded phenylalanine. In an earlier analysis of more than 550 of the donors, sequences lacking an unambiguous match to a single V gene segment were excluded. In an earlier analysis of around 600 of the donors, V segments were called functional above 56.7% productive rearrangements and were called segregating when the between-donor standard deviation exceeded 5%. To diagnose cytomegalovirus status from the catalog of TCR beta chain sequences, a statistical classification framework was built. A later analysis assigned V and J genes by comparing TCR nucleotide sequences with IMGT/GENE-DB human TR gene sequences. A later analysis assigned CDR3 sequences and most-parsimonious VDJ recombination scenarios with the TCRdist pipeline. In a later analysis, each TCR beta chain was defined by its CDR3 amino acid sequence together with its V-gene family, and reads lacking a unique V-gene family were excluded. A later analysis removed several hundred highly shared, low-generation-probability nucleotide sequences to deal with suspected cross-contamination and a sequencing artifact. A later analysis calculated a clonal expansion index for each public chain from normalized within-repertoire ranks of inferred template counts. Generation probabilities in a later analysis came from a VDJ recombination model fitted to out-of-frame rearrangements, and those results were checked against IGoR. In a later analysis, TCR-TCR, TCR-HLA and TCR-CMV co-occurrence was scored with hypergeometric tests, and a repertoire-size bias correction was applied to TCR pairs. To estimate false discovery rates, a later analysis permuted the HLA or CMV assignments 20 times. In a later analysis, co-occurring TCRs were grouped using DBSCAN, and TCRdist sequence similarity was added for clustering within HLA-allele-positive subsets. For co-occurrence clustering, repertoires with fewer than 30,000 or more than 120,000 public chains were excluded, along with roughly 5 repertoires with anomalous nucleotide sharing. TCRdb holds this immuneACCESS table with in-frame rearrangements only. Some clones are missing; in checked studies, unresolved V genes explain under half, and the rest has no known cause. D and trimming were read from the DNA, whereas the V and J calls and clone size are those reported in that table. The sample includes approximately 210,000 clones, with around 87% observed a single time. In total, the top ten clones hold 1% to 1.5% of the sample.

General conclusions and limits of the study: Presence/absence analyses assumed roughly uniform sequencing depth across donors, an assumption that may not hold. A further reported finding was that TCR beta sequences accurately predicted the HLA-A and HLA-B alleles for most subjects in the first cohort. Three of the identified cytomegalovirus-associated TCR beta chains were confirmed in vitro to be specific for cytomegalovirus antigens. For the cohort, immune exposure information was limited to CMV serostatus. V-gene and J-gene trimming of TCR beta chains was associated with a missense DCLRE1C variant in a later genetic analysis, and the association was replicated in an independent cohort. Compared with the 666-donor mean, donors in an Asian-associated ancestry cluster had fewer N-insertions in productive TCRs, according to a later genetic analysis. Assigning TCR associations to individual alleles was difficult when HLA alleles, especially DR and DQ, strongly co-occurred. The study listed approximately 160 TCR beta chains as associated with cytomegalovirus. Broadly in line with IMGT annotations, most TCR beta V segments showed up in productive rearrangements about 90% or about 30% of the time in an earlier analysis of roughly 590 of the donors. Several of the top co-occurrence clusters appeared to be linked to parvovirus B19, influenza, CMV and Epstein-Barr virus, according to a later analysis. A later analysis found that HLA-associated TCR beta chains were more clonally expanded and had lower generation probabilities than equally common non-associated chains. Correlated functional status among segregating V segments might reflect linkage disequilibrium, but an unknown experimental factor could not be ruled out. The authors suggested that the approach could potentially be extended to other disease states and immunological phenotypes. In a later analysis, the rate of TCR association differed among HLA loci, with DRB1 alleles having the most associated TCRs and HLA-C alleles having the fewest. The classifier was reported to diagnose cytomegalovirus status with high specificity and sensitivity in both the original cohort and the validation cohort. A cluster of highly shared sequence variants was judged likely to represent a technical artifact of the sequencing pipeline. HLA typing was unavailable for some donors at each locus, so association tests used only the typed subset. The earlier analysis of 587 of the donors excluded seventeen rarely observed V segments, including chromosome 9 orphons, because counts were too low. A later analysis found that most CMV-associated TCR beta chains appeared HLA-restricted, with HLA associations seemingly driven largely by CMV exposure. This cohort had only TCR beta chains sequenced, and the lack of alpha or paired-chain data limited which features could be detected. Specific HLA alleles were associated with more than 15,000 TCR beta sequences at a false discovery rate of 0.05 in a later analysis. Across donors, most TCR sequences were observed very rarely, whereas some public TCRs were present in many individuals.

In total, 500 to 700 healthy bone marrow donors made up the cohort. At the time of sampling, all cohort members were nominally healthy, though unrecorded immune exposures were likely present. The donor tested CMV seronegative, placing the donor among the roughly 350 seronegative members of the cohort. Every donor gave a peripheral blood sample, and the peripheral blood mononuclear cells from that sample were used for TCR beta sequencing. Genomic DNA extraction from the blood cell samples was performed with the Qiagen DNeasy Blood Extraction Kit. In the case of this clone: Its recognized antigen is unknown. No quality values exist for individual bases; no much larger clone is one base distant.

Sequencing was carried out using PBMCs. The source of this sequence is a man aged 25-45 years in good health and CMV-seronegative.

In nucleotide form, the sequence is TGCGCCAGCAGTCGGACAGGGATCTCCTACGAGCAGTACTTC. This codes for CASSRTGISYEQYF. In this chain, TRBV10-1 is recombined with TRBJ2-7; TRBD1 matches 8 bases in the middle. The V end gives up 5 bases and the J end 0 bases, leaving 3 bases in the junction not matched to a gene. From its cysteine to its phenylalanine, the CDR3 spans 14 amino acids. Only the CDR3 part of the read is kept: 42 bases, read in frame from the first base. CDR1 WNHNN and CDR2 SYGVQD are derived from the germline V gene (reference sequence).